One TCR beta chain is described in this entry. The target antigen is unknown. Using immunoSEQ multiplex PCR, the repertoire was profiled, and TCRdb retains in-frame clones only, with some absent. In the table there are about 150,000 clones, 92% of which are singletons. This entry is derived from a study of T cell responses to AZD1222 COVID-19 vaccine. Whole-study context: Second-dose recipients at about 4 or about 12 weeks were treated as one pooled group.

Study-wide results and limits: Regions 160-218 and 743-854 dominated among vaccine-associated CD4 TCRs spanning spike.

Trimming cost V 0 bases and J 5 bases; bases outside gene matches: 6. The CDR3 sequence is 15 residues long. Per the germline V gene, CDR1 is MNHNY and CDR2 is SVGAGI (reference sequence). Sequenced here: peripheral blood, sampled on day 0 of AZD1222 vaccination. This clonotype originated in an adult in good health. The chain combines TRBV6-6 with TRBJ1-1; 7 bases align to TRBD1. The CDR3 loop is CASSYSSRGKTEAFF. The CDR3 coding sequence is TGTGCCAGCAGTTACTCGAGCAGGGGGAAGACTGAAGCTTTCTTT.